This T cell receptor (beta chain) was retrieved from a study of T cell repertoires in cytomegalovirus infection. Study conclusions and caveats: What dominated the ex vivo response were HLA-C-restricted CMV-specific TCR beta clonotypes.

In this sample, this clonotype turned up a few times. Antigen unknown. Germline CDR1 reads SNHLY; CDR2 reads FYNNEI. CDR3 size: 14 residues. The V segment lost 10 bases and the J segment 0 bases; nucleotides outside the gene matches: 3. Each CDR3 protein is one row after TCRdb ran MiXCR on the reads. The sample lists about 890,000 distinct CDR3 sequences, less than 40% occurring once. The sample consisted of cultured CD8+ T cells from PBMCs, taken from culture after CMV antigen stimulation. This receptor was taken from a human donor in good health (CMV status not recorded). Some clones in this sample may be carry-over from other donors' samples. The chain employs TRBV2 and TRBJ2-3; 11 bases are shared with TRBD2. In nucleotides, the CDR3 is TGTGCCACCCTAGCGGGGGGTAGCACAGATACGCAGTATTTT. Translating it yields CATLAGGSTDTQYF. Variable domain in full (rest from reference TRBV2 and TRBJ2-3): EPEVTQTPSHQVTQMGQEVILRCVPISNHLYFYWYRQILGQKVEFLVSFYNNEISEKSEIFDDQFSVERPDGSNFTLKIRSTKLEDSAMYFCATLAGGSTDTQYFGPGTRLTVL.